This is a list of T cell receptor beta chains from one sample in a study of CD8 T cells in ankylosing spondylitis. TCRdb recomputed calls from the 5' RACE reads with MiXCR, one row per CDR3 protein. The sample contains 250,000 or so distinct CDR3 sequences, 15% to 20% of which appear only once. Sequencing was carried out using blood, either unsorted or a sorted T cell fraction (not recorded which). These receptors originate from a male donor with ankylosing spondylitis or in good health (not recorded which). The CDR3 runs from the conserved cysteine through the conserved F or W. The order of the fields is CDR3 protein, CDR3 DNA, D gene, J gene, clone size, V gene. D genes are given only for firm matches. Clone size, where shown, is once, few, many, or a class for clones that have expanded.

CASSLTGGGNYGYTF,TGTGCCAGCAGCTTGACAGGGGGCGGAAACTATGGCTACACCTTC,TRBD1,TRBJ1-2,few,TRBV27
CASSEFDDAGPSDTQYF,TGTGCCAGCAGTGAATTTGATGACGCAGGGCCCTCAGATACGCAGTATTTT,.,TRBJ2-3,.,TRBV6-1
CSATTGIYTGELFF,TGCAGCGCAACGACAGGGATCTACACCGGGGAGCTGTTTTTT,TRBD1,TRBJ2-2,many,TRBV29-1
CSVVLGSLQETQYF,TGCAGCGTTGTACTGGGCTCCTTACAAGAGACCCAGTACTTC,.,TRBJ2-5,.,TRBV29-1
CASSLNKLDSGSYNEQFF,TGTGCCAGCAGCTTAAACAAGCTGGACTCAGGTTCCTACAATGAGCAGTTCTTC,.,TRBJ2-1,few,TRBV11-2
CASSQDPAVSDTQYF,TGTGCCAGCAGCCAAGATCCGGCAGTTTCAGATACGCAGTATTTT,.,TRBJ2-3,many,TRBV4-2
CSVDGLADTQYF,TGCAGCGTTGATGGGCTGGCAGATACGCAGTATTTT,.,TRBJ2-3,many,TRBV29-1
CASRGGHRGAVFF,.,.,TRBJ2-2,few,TRBV6-6
CASSLRGAALESYEQYF,TGTGCCAGCAGCCTTCGGGGAGCGGCATTGGAAAGCTACGAGCAGTACTTC,.,TRBJ2-7,.,TRBV7-9
CASSSGPGTSDYEQYF,TGTGCCAGCAGTTCAGGACCCGGGACATCAGACTACGAGCAGTACTTC,.,TRBJ2-7,.,TRBV5-6
CATSDRWGTSPINTGELFF,TGTGCCACCAGTGATCGGTGGGGGACATCGCCTATTAACACCGGGGAGCTGTTTTTT,.,TRBJ2-2,.,TRBV24-1
CASSLLAGGTGELFF,TGTGCCAGCAGTTTGCTAGCGGGAGGCACCGGGGAGCTGTTTTTT,TRBD2,TRBJ2-2,many,TRBV12-3/TRBV12-4
CSAFLGLRSSYEQYF,TGCAGCGCCTTTCTAGGGCTGAGGAGCTCCTACGAGCAGTACTTC,.,TRBJ2-7,.,TRBV29-1
CASSYSIGYEQYF,TGTGCCAGCAGTTACTCGATCGGCTACGAGCAGTACTTC,.,TRBJ2-7,many,TRBV6-5
CASSVGGAQAYEQYF,TGTGCCAGCAGCGTAGGCGGGGCTCAGGCCTACGAGCAGTACTTC,.,TRBJ2-7,.,TRBV9
CASSSRGSDTQYF,TGTGCCAGCAGCTCCCGGGGCTCCGATACGCAGTATTTT,.,TRBJ2-3,few,TRBV7-9
CASSYTESNTEAFF,TGTGCCAGCAGTTACACAGAATCGAACACTGAAGCTTTCTTT,.,TRBJ1-1,.,TRBV6-5
CASSVDNNEQFF,TGTGCCAGCAGCGTAGATAACAATGAGCAGTTCTTC,.,TRBJ2-1,.,TRBV9
CASSEWGTQNLTF,TGTGCCAGCAGTGAATGGGGGACACAAAACTTGACTTTC,.,TRBJ2-6,few,TRBV25-1
CASNILGSPYEQYF,TGTGCCAGCAACATCCTCGGAAGCCCCTACGAGCAGTACTTC,.,TRBJ2-7,.,TRBV5-6
CASSEWVDSYEQYF,TGTGCCAGCAGTGAATGGGTTGACTCCTACGAGCAGTACTTC,.,TRBJ2-7,.,TRBV2
CASRGQGGSDTQYF,TGTGCCAGTAGGGGACAGGGGGGTTCAGATACGCAGTATTTT,TRBD1,TRBJ2-3,.,TRBV7-8
CSVATGSNYEQYF,TGCAGCGTGGCGACAGGGAGTAACTACGAGCAGTACTTC,TRBD1,TRBJ2-7,many,TRBV29-1
CASSVESTGGTEAFF,TGTGCCAGCAGCGTTGAGTCCACGGGGGGCACTGAAGCTTTCTTT,.,TRBJ1-1,.,TRBV3-1
CASSYERAEETQYF,TGTGCCAGCAGCTATGAGAGGGCCGAGGAGACCCAGTACTTC,.,TRBJ2-5,few,TRBV4-2
CASSPSGLREIETQYF,TGTGCCAGCAGCCCATCAGGGTTGCGGGAGATAGAGACCCAGTACTTC,TRBD2,TRBJ2-5,.,TRBV11-2
CAISEAGSGNQPQHF,TGTGCCATCAGTGAGGCGGGGTCGGGCAATCAGCCCCAGCATTTT,.,TRBJ1-5,.,TRBV10-3
CSASRTENQPQHF,TGCAGTGCTAGCCGGACAGAAAATCAGCCCCAGCATTTT,.,TRBJ1-5,few,TRBV20-1
CASSLAGTDTQYF,TGTGCCAGCAGCTTGGCCGGCACAGATACGCAGTATTTT,.,TRBJ2-3,many,TRBV5-1
CASSQVSGTGNNEQFF,TGCGCCAGCAGCCAAGTGTCGGGGACGGGAAACAATGAGCAGTTCTTC,.,TRBJ2-1,few,TRBV4-1
CASSEGDILNEKLFF,TGTGCCAGCAGCGAAGGGGACATCCTTAATGAAAAACTGTTTTTT,.,TRBJ1-4,few,TRBV6-1
CASSLESERSYEQYF,TGTGCCAGCAGTTTAGAATCCGAGCGGTCCTACGAGCAGTACTTC,.,TRBJ2-7,few,TRBV12-3/TRBV12-4
CSGWDRVNTEAFF,TGCAGCGGCTGGGACAGGGTGAACACTGAAGCTTTCTTT,TRBD1,TRBJ1-1,few,TRBV29-1
CASSLIMGLGNNEQFF,TGTGCCAGCAGTTTAATTATGGGGCTAGGAAACAATGAGCAGTTCTTC,.,TRBJ2-1,.,TRBV12-3/TRBV12-4
CASSTAGGFEQYF,TGTGCCAGCAGTACAGCGGGAGGGTTCGAGCAGTACTTC,TRBD2,TRBJ2-7,many,TRBV27
CASCGGGTEAFF,TGTGCCAGCTGCGGGGGAGGCACTGAAGCTTTCTTT,.,TRBJ1-1,few,TRBV12-3/TRBV12-4
CASSLIGLVEQYF,TGCGCCAGCAGCTTGATAGGACTAGTCGAGCAGTACTTC,TRBD2,TRBJ2-7,few,TRBV5-1
CASSVEDGTQYF,TGTGCCAGCAGCGTAGAAGACGGGACCCAGTACTTC,.,TRBJ2-5,few,TRBV9
CSVEVVATPRPQHF,TGCAGCGTTGAAGTTGTTGCTACACCCCGGCCCCAGCATTTT,.,TRBJ1-5,few,TRBV29-1
CASTVFGTSVADTQYF,TGCGCCAGCACGGTCTTTGGGACTAGCGTCGCAGATACGCAGTATTTT,TRBD2,TRBJ2-3,.,TRBV5-1
CASSLGFGVAGATSTDTQYF,TGTGCCAGCAGTTTGGGTTTCGGGGTAGCGGGTGCTACTAGCACAGATACGCAGTATTTT,TRBD2,TRBJ2-3,.,TRBV12-3/TRBV12-4
CSVPGGTDTQYF,TGCAGCGTTCCAGGGGGTACAGATACGCAGTATTTT,TRBD1,TRBJ2-3,.,TRBV29-1
CASIRGETYEQYF,TGTGCCAGCATCCGGGGAGAGACCTACGAGCAGTACTTC,.,TRBJ2-7,few,TRBV7-9
CCASKASGLDNEQFF,TGCTGTGCTAGTAAGGCTAGCGGGCTCGACAATGAGCAGTTCTTC,TRBD2,TRBJ2-1,.,TRBV20-1
CASSLYRDLNYNEQFF,TGTGCCAGCAGTTTATACCGAGACTTAAACTACAATGAGCAGTTCTTC,.,TRBJ2-1,few,TRBV12-3/TRBV12-4
CASSPFSRNTEAFF,TGTGCCAGCAGCCCGTTTTCGAGAAACACTGAAGCTTTCTTT,.,TRBJ1-1,.,TRBV6-1
CASRAESYEQYF,TGTGCCAGCAGGGCGGAGTCTTACGAGCAGTACTTC,.,TRBJ2-7,few,TRBV27
CACDPGTIYF,TGTGCCTGCGACCCCGGCACCATATATTTT,.,TRBJ1-3,many,TRBV24-1
CSVEGDETGSVGEQYF,TGCAGCGTTGAAGGAGACGAGACAGGGTCGGTAGGCGAGCAGTACTTC,TRBD1,TRBJ2-7,few,TRBV29-1
CASSLVPDSYEQYF,TGTGCCAGCAGCTTAGTCCCCGACTCCTACGAGCAGTACTTC,.,TRBJ2-7,many,TRBV7-8
CASSQVVLAEHNEQFF,TGCGCCAGCAGCCAAGTCGTGTTAGCGGAACACAATGAGCAGTTCTTC,.,TRBJ2-1,.,TRBV4-1
CASSLPLTRANTGELFF,TGTGCCAGCAGCCTCCCCCTTACGAGAGCTAACACCGGGGAGCTGTTTTTT,.,TRBJ2-2,.,TRBV7-4
CASSNDVGSGQGTQYF,TGTGCCAGCAGCAATGATGTGGGAAGTGGACAAGGGACCCAGTACTTC,.,TRBJ2-5,.,TRBV7-9
CASNDPGLNTEAFF,TGTGCCAGCAACGATCCGGGACTGAACACTGAAGCTTTCTTT,.,TRBJ1-1,few,TRBV6-2/TRBV6-3
CSVRWDRETQYF,TGCAGCGTTCGGTGGGATCGGGAGACCCAGTACTTC,.,TRBJ2-5,few,TRBV29-1
CASSLIGSRSYEQYF,TGTGCCAGCAGTCTGATAGGGTCTCGGTCCTACGAGCAGTACTTC,.,TRBJ2-7,few,TRBV12-3/TRBV12-4